This entry features one T cell receptor (beta chain) sequence. Its specificity is unknown. The CDR3 is 16 amino acids. Looked up from germline, CDR1 is SGHAT and CDR2 is FQNNGV. Trimming pared 5 bases from V and 6 bases from J, leaving 22 bases between. A J-beta primer mix and a sample-barcoded 5' primer were used in a second PCR of about 7 to 12 cycles. TCRdb redid the calling of the 5' RACE reads with MiXCR, one entry per CDR3 protein. The sample lists more than 750,000 distinct CDR3 sequences, under 35% occurring once. The source of the sample is a study of blood T cells in healthy people across ages. Overall study results and limits: Naive CD4+ cells and diversity were both higher in long-lived donors than in aged donors.

The amount of total RNA extracted per sample was at least 6 micrograms. In addition, the sample was reused for a study of T cells of mothers and their children. That study reports: Added by the second PCR's M1S primer were sample barcodes and 2-4 random nucleotides. Every mother produced more than 9.5 million TCR beta CDR3 reads, whereas every child provided 2.5 million to 3.5 million.

The rearrangement joins TRBV11-2 to TRBJ1-2; the D gene is possibly TRBD1 (5 bases). This receptor was obtained from a woman aged 40 to 55 in good health. The sample comprised blood. CDR3 loop: CASSHILLSDSHGYTF. CDR3 bases: TGTGCCAGCAGCCATATACTACTCTCAGACAGCCATGGCTACACCTTC.